These 29 T cell receptor beta chains share one sample of origin, sequenced in a study of beta chain features in type 1 diabetes. The sequenced template was cDNA made from the entire isolated RNA. Assay used: immunoSEQ multiplex PCR; TCRdb lists only in-frame clones, some missing. The sample consists of a few hundred thousand clones, over 25% of them appearing once. The sample was naive CD4+ T cells from blood. The receptors here all came from a young man in good health.

J is TRBJ2-5 and V is TRBV7-2, with 8 bases that match TRBD2. The CDR3 loop spans 17 amino acids. V was clipped by 4 bases and J by 3 bases; unmatched bases: 13. Germline CDR1 and CDR2: SGHTA and FQGNSA. The CDR3 loop reads CASSSEGAGGDKETQYF. CDR3 nucleotide sequence: TGTGCCAGCAGCTCAGAAGGGGCGGGAGGTGATAAAGAGACCCAGTACTTC.

This chain uses TRBV6-5 with TRBJ2-5; D remains ambiguous. Trimming removed 2 bases at V and 1 base at J, with 8 bases between. Germline CDR1 reads MNHEY; CDR2 reads SVGAGI. The CDR3 consists of 14 residues. The CDR3 DNA reads as TGTGCCAGCAGTTACCGGAACGTCCAAGAGACCCAGTACTTC. This translates into CASSYRNVQETQYF.

To note about this clone: Other nucleotide sequences in the sample specify the same CDR3. V gene TRBV25-1 combines with J gene TRBJ1-1; weak D call: TRBD1 (5 bases). V was pared by 6 bases and J by 0 bases, with 8 bases between. The germline gives CDR1 MGHDK, CDR2 SYGVNS. The CDR3 totals 13 residues. In DNA, the CDR3 is TGTGCCAGCAGGGGACTAATGAACACTGAAGCTTTCTTT. It is translated as CASRGLMNTEAFF.

The chain is built from TRBV25-1 and TRBJ1-2; tentative D call: TRBD1 (5 bases). This CDR3 is 15 amino acids long. Trimming left V 3 bases short and J 5 bases short, with 16 bases between. Germline CDR1 and CDR2: MGHDK and SYGVNS. CDR3 nucleotide sequence: TGTGCCAGCAGTGATCCCCATCAGGGCACATATGGCTACACCTTC. It yields the protein CASSDPHQGTYGYTF.

The V and J genes are TRBV29-1 and TRBJ2-3; no reliable D call. Germline assignment: CDR1 SQVTM and CDR2 ANQGSEA. The V end was cut by 7 bases, the J end by 0 bases, with 14 bases between. The CDR3 runs to 14 residues. As DNA, the CDR3 is TGCAGCGGCAGGACGGCTACTAGCACAGATACGCAGTATTTT. As protein: CSGRTATSTDTQYF.

This clone was seen once. V gene TRBV7-2 combines with J gene TRBJ2-7; TRBD2 matches at 12 bases. The ends lost 0 bases at V and 3 bases at J; junction bases unmatched: 6. The CDR3 covers 17 residues. The germline gives CDR1 SGHTA, CDR2 FQGNSA. CDR3 DNA: TGTGCCAGCAGCTTAGCATCGACTAGCGGGAGTGTCTACGAGCAGTACTTC. Residues: CASSLASTSGSVYEQYF.

For the CDR3, the DNA is TGTGCCTGGAAGGACCGGTACTACGAGCAGTACTTC. Translated: CAWKDRYYEQYF. The rearrangement joins TRBV30 to TRBJ2-7; no firm D call. The CDR3 contains 12 residues. V lost 4 bases to trimming and J lost 3 bases, with 10 bases between them. The germline CDR1 and CDR2 sequences are GTSNPN and SVGIG (reference sequence).

The sample holds a few counts of this clone. The gene calls are TRBV11-1 and TRBJ2-7; D is ambiguous. In germline, CDR1 is SGHAT, CDR2 FQDESV (reference sequence). The CDR3 is 16 residues long. With 3 bases removed from V and 4 bases from J, the gap between germline ends came to 19 bases. The CDR3 sequence: CASSFSWAVGGYEQYF. CDR3 nucleotides: TGTGCCAGCAGCTTCTCTTGGGCAGTCGGTGGGTACGAGCAGTACTTC.

This clone was found a few times. V and J are TRBV30 and TRBJ1-2; D is unresolved. Between the trimmed V and J ends, which lost 3 bases and 8 bases, there was a span of 22 bases. This CDR3 has 15 residues. Germline-derived CDR1 and CDR2 are GTSNPN and SVGIG (reference sequence). The CDR3 region has the DNA TGTGCCTGGAGAAGGCGCCTTACAGATGATTGGGGCTACACCTTC. As protein: CAWRRRLTDDWGYTF.

This clone was detected only a few times. The V gene is TRBV9, the J gene TRBJ2-6; D may match TRBD1 or TRBD2 (5 bases each). V gave up 0 bases and J gave up 2 bases, with 18 bases separating them. The CDR3 has 19 residues. Per germline, CDR1 SGDLS and CDR2 YYNGEE. The CDR3 reads CASSVGVGTPRAGANVLTF. The CDR3 bases are TGTGCCAGCAGCGTAGGAGTAGGGACCCCACGGGCTGGGGCCAACGTCCTGACTTTC.

The gene calls are TRBV6-1 and TRBJ2-5, with 10 positions matching TRBD2. CDR1 and CDR2 (germline): MNHNS, SASEGT. V shed 2 bases, J shed 5 bases, and the junction held 8 bases outside the gene matches. This CDR3 has 16 amino acids. CDR3 coding DNA: TGTGCCAGCAGTGAAATTTGGAGCGGGAGGGCCGAGACCCAGTACTTC. Protein product: CASSEIWSGRAETQYF.

In its sample, this clone was seen a few times. This chain uses TRBV7-9 with TRBJ1-2, with a tentative D call TRBD1 (6 bases). Germline V lookup: CDR1 SEHNR, CDR2 FQNEAQ (reference sequence). V lost 3 bases and J 6 bases, leaving 11 bases between the germline ends. This CDR3 contains 13 residues. The chain's CDR3 is CASSFWTENGYTF. The CDR3, as DNA: TGTGCCAGCAGCTTTTGGACAGAAAATGGCTACACCTTC.

The chain recombines TRBV5-6 with TRBJ2-1; D unresolved. CDR3 length equals 15 residues. From germline, CDR1 is SGHDT and CDR2 YYEEEE. The V gene lost 0 bases and the J gene lost 9 bases, with 16 bases spanning the gap. The CDR3 nucleotides are TGTGCCAGCAGCTTGGCGGCGAGCATTGGACGTGAGCAGTTCTTC. This translates into CASSLAASIGREQFF.

The genes are TRBV7-9 and TRBJ1-1; D is undetermined. Germline V gives CDR1 SEHNR, CDR2 FQNEAQ (reference sequence). This CDR3 has 13 residues. Trimming took off 1 base at V and 4 bases at J, with 7 bases between the two ends. CDR3 in DNA: TGTGCCAGCAGCTTAGATGTCGGCACTGAAGCTTTCTTT. Its translation: CASSLDVGTEAFF.

The chain carries TRBV18 and TRBJ2-7; D not certain. V was clipped by 3 bases and J by 2 bases, with 11 bases between them. Germline V CDR1 and CDR2: KGHSH, LQKENI. The CDR3 is made up of 14 amino acids. CDR3 residues: CASSPVSGTYEQYF. CDR3 nucleotide sequence: TGTGCCAGCTCACCGGTCAGTGGGACCTACGAGCAGTACTTC.

This chain joins TRBV28 and TRBJ2-5; D unresolved. The germline V and J ends were trimmed by 3 bases and 2 bases, with 10 bases remaining between them. The CDR3 contains 14 residues. Germline CDR1 reads MDHEN; CDR2 reads SYDVKM. CDR3 amino acids: CASSFPRTQETQYF. CDR3 nucleotide sequence: TGTGCCAGCAGTTTCCCCCGGACGCAAGAGACCCAGTACTTC.

This clone has just a few counts. CDR3 in DNA: TGTGCCAGCAGCCTCGACAGGGTGGGCGGCTACACCTTC. It specifies CASSLDRVGGYTF. This chain uses TRBV9 with TRBJ1-2, with TRBD1 identical over 7 bases. J was trimmed by 8 bases and V by 4 bases; bases with no gene match: 8. The V gene's germline CDR1 is SGDLS and CDR2 YYNGEE. The CDR3 is 13 amino acids.

This clone was found a few times. This chain joins TRBV7-9 and TRBJ1-2; 9 bases are a match to TRBD1. Germline values: CDR1 SEHNR, CDR2 FQNEAQ (reference sequence). The V and J ends lost 5 bases and 6 bases, in that order; junction bases with no gene match: 4. The CDR3 totals 13 residues. CDR3 bases: TGTGCCAGCAGCCGTGGGACAGGGAATGGCTACACCTTC. Amino acid sequence: CASSRGTGNGYTF.

J is TRBJ2-5 and V is TRBV19, with D hard to call. V was clipped by 3 bases and J by 2 bases, with 7 bases between them. Germline V CDR1 and CDR2: LNHDA, SQIVND (reference sequence). The CDR3 is 13 residues long. In DNA, the CDR3 is TGTGCCAGTAGTATCCAACAGCAAGAGACCCAGTACTTC. Protein sequence: CASSIQQQETQYF.

CDR3 loop: CAWSVRRGTSGGYTF. As DNA, the CDR3 is TGTGCCTGGAGTGTCCGCCGCGGGACCTCGGGTGGCTACACCTTC. The rearrangement links TRBV30 to TRBJ1-2; possibly TRBD1 for D (5 bases). In germline, CDR1 is GTSNPN, CDR2 SVGIG (reference sequence). The CDR3 is 15 residues long. V gave up 0 bases and J gave up 7 bases, with 18 bases separating them.

This sequence joins TRBV15 and TRBJ2-7; no firm D call. From germline, CDR1 is LNHNV and CDR2 YYDKDF (reference sequence). CDR3 length: 13 residues. Trimming shortened V by 0 bases and J by 3 bases, and 6 bases separated the two germline ends. The CDR3 sequence is CATSRELLYEQYF. In DNA form, the CDR3 reads TGTGCCACCAGCAGAGAACTGCTCTACGAGCAGTACTTC. Using reference TRBV15 and TRBJ2-7 for the parts outside the CDR3, the full variable domain is DAMVIQNPRYQVTQFGKPVTLSCSQTLNHNVMYWYQQKSSQAPKLLFHYYDKDFNNEADTPDNFQSRRPNTSFCFLDIRSPGLGDTAMYLCATSRELLYEQYFGPGTRLTVT.

In its sample, this clone was seen a few times. The chain recombines TRBV7-8 with TRBJ2-1; TRBD2 matches at 11 bases. The CDR3 contains 16 residues. Germline-derived CDR1 and CDR2 are SGHVS and FQNEAQ. V lost 4 bases and J lost 8; bases outside the gene matches: 10. The CDR3 region has the DNA TGTGCCAGCAGCTCCACTAGCGGGAGTTTTAAAGATGAGCAGTTCTTC. Residues: CASSSTSGSFKDEQFF.

This clone was seen more than once but under ten times. The V gene is TRBV29-1, the J gene TRBJ2-3; D is undetermined. Germline assignment: CDR1 SQVTM and CDR2 ANQGSEA. The CDR3 extends over 13 amino acids. V was pared by 8 bases and J by 4 bases, with 16 bases between. The CDR3 region has the DNA TGCAGCACTGGGATCAAGCAACCAGATACGCAGTATTTT. Translated: CSTGIKQPDTQYF.

The genes are TRBV7-8 and TRBJ2-1; D unresolved. CDR1 and CDR2 (germline): SGHVS, FQNEAQ. The V end lost 0 bases, the J end lost 9 bases, and 6 bases lay between the germline ends. This CDR3 region has 12 residues. CDR3 amino acids: CASSLALAEQFF. The CDR3 nucleotides read TGTGCCAGCAGCTTAGCATTGGCTGAGCAGTTCTTC.

The chain has TRBV5-6 and TRBJ2-5; TRBD2 is a possible D gene (5 bases). CDR1 is SGHDT and CDR2 is YYEEEE in the germline V gene. V lost 4 bases, J lost 5 bases, and 12 bases lay in between. The CDR3 runs 13 residues. The CDR3 reads CASSRGSLETQYF. CDR3 nucleotides: TGTGCCAGCAGCCGGGGAAGTCTGGAGACCCAGTACTTC.

This clone was seen only a few times. This chain connects TRBV30 to TRBJ2-1, with unresolved D. The length of the CDR3 is 12 residues. The V gene's germline CDR1 is GTSNPN and CDR2 SVGIG (reference sequence). The germline V and J ends were trimmed by 5 bases and 4 bases, with 9 bases remaining between them. This CDR3 reads CAWALRYNEQFF. CDR3 coding DNA: TGTGCCTGGGCCCTCAGGTACAATGAGCAGTTCTTC.

The chain carries TRBV30 and TRBJ2-7, with D unresolved. The germline gives CDR1 GTSNPN, CDR2 SVGIG (reference sequence). The CDR3 contains 13 residues. V was pared by 2 bases and J by 3 bases, with 11 bases between. The CDR3 here is CAWSRRENYEQYF. DNA for the CDR3: TGTGCCTGGAGTAGAAGGGAAAACTACGAGCAGTACTTC.

V gene TRBV30 combines with J gene TRBJ2-5; TRBD2 is a possible D gene (7 bases). The CDR3 contains 13 residues. In germline, CDR1 is GTSNPN, CDR2 SVGIG (reference sequence). Between the trimmed V and J ends, which lost 4 bases and 5 bases, there was a span of 14 bases. The CDR3 DNA reads as TGTGCCTGGAACCTGCGGGGGCTGGAGACCCAGTACTTC. It yields the protein CAWNLRGLETQYF.

This chain connects TRBV6-6 to TRBJ1-1; D not certain. This CDR3 contains 14 residues. Trimming pared 4 bases from V and 0 bases from J, leaving 9 bases between. CDR1 and CDR2 (germline): MNHNY, SVGAGI (reference sequence). CDR3 region: CASSLLVMNTEAFF. CDR3 DNA: TGTGCCAGCAGTTTACTCGTAATGAACACTGAAGCTTTCTTT.